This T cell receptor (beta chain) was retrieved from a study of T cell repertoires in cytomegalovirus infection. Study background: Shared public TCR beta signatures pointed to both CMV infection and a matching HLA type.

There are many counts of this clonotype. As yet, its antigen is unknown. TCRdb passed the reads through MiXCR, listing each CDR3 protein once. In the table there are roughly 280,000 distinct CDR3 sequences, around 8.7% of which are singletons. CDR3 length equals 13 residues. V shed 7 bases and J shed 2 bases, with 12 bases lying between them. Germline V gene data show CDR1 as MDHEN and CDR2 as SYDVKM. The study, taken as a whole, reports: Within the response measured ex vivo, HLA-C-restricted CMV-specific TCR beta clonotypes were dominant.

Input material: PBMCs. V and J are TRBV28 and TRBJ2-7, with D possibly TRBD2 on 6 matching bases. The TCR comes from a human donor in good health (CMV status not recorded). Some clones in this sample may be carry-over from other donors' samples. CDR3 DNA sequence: TGTGCCAGCACGGGGGTAAACCCCTACGAGCAGTACTTC. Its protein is CASTGVNPYEQYF.